This T cell receptor (beta chain) was retrieved from a study of human T cells and chemical hapten exposure. The total RNA was obtained from whole blood that was not fractionated. The sample holds many counts of this clonotype. The germline V and J ends were trimmed by 4 bases and 0 bases, with 18 bases remaining between them. This CDR3 contains 17 residues. CDR1 and CDR2 from the germline V gene are SGHDN and FVKESK. In TCRdb, the 5' RACE reads were re-called with MiXCR into one record per CDR3 protein. The sample has about 140,000 distinct CDR3 sequences, 3.5% to 5% seen once. This TCR derives from a female donor in good health. This chain uses TRBV14 with TRBJ1-1; D might be TRBD1 (6 bases). CDR3 loop: CASSLRTAVVLNTEAFF. The CDR3 DNA is TGTGCCAGCAGCCTGAGGACAGCCGTCGTATTGAACACTGAAGCTTTCTTT.